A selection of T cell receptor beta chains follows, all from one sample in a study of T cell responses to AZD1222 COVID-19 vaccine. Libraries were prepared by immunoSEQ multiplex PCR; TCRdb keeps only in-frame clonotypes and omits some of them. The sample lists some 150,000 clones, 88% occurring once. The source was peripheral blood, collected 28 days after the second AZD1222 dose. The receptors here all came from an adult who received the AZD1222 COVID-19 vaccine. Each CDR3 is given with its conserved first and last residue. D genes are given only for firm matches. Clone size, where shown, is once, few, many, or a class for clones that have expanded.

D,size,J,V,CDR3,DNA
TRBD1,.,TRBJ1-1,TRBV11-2,CASSYRQGRGAEAFF,TGTGCCAGCAGTTACAGACAGGGTCGAGGGGCTGAAGCTTTCTTT
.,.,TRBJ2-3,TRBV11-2,CASSLAGTSTDTQYF,TGTGCCAGCAGCTTAGCTGGGACTAGCACAGATACGCAGTATTTT
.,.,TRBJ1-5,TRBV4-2,CASSQEQRYSNQPQHF,TGTGCCAGCAGCCAAGAACAGCGATATAGCAATCAGCCCCAGCATTTT
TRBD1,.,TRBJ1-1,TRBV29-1,CSVGTGVNTEAFF,TGCAGCGTTGGTACAGGGGTTAACACTGAAGCTTTCTTT
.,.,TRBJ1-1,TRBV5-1,CASSLSQGRGEAFF,TGCGCCAGCAGCTTGTCGCAGGGAAGGGGTGAAGCTTTCTTT
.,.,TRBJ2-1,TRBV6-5,CASSPSWQEQFF,TGTGCCAGCAGTCCTAGTTGGCAGGAGCAGTTCTTC
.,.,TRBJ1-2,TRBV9,CASNGGPQGSYGYTF,TGTGCCAGCAACGGTGGGCCGCAGGGGAGCTATGGCTACACCTTC
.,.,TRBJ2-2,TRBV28,CAIPGKANTGELFF,TGTGCCATCCCAGGAAAAGCGAACACCGGGGAGCTGTTTTTT
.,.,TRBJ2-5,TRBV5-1,CASSLVWGQETQYF,TGCGCCAGCAGCTTGGTGTGGGGCCAAGAGACCCAGTACTTC
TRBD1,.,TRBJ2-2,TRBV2,CASRPGQGFGELFF,TGTGCCAGCAGGCCGGGACAGGGGTTCGGGGAGCTGTTTTTT
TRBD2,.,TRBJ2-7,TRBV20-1,CSANAGGQYF,TGCAGTGCAAACGCGGGGGGGCAGTACTTC
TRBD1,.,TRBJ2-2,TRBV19,CASSRRSDRGNTGELFF,TGTGCCAGTAGCCGGAGGAGTGACAGGGGAAACACCGGGGAGCTGTTTTTT
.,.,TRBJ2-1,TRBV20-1,CSARGQVQQFF,TGCAGTGCTAGGGGGCAGGTCCAGCAGTTCTTC
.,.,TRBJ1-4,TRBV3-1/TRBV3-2,CASSQDIAATNEKLFF,TGTGCCAGCAGCCAAGATATCGCTGCAACTAATGAAAAACTGTTTTTT
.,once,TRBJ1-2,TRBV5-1,CASSLAPGTGAYGYTF,TGCGCCAGCAGCTTGGCCCCGGGCACGGGGGCCTATGGCTACACCTTC
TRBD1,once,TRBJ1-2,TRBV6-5,CASTLGDRGWEGYTF,TGTGCCAGCACCCTGGGAGACAGGGGATGGGAAGGCTACACCTTC
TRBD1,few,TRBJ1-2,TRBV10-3,CAISGQGVYGYTF,TGTGCCATCAGTGGACAGGGGGTCTATGGCTACACCTTC
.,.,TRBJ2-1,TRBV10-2,CASIFRDSSYNEQFF,TGCGCCAGCATATTCCGGGACTCCTCCTACAATGAGCAGTTCTTC
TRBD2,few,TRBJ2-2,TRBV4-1,CASSVGLAENTGELFF,TGCGCCAGCAGCGTAGGACTAGCGGAAAACACCGGGGAGCTGTTTTTT
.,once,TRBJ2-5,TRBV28,CASRSSGAPTQYF,TGTGCCAGCAGATCCTCGGGGGCCCCGACCCAGTACTTC
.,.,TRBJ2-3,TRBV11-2,CASSLVRASNTDTQYF,TGTGCCAGCAGCTTAGTGAGGGCTAGTAACACAGATACGCAGTATTTT
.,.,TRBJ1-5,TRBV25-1,CASSGGSGQPQHF,TGTGCCAGCAGTGGGGGGTCCGGGCAGCCCCAGCATTTT
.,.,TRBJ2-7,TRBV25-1,CASDGVGGADEQYF,TGTGCCAGTGATGGGGTAGGCGGGGCGGACGAGCAGTACTTC
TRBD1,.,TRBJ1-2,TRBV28,CASTSPGTGVSYGYTF,TGTGCCAGCACCTCTCCCGGGACAGGGGTCAGCTATGGCTACACCTTC
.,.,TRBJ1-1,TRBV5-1,CASLPDSKTEAFF,TGCGCCAGCCTCCCGGACAGCAAAACTGAAGCTTTCTTT
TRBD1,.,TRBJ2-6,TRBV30,CAWGDRGYLGANVLTF,TGTGCCTGGGGGGACAGGGGGTACCTTGGGGCCAACGTCCTGACTTTC
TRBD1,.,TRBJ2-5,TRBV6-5,CASSLRGGTETQYF,TGTGCCAGCAGTCTTCGAGGGGGCACAGAGACCCAGTACTTC
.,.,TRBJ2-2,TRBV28,CASSFSSDSFYSNTGELFF,TGTGCCAGCAGTTTCTCGTCCGACAGTTTTTACTCGAACACCGGGGAGCTGTTTTTT
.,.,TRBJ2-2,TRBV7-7,CASSLAIGLFTGELFF,TGTGCTAGCAGCTTAGCTATCGGACTGTTCACCGGGGAGCTGTTTTTT
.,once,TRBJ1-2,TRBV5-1,CASSLDQAAGGYTF,TGCGCCAGCAGCTTGGACCAAGCGGCGGGAGGCTACACCTTC
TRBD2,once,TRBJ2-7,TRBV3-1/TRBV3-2,CASTLRRTGGDEQYF,TGTGCCAGCACCCTTAGACGAACGGGAGGCGACGAGCAGTACTTC
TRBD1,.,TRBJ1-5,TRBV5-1,CASRLGTGGNQPQHF,TGCGCCAGCAGATTGGGGACAGGGGGCAATCAGCCCCAGCATTTT
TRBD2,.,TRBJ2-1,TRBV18,CASSWAPTSGGYNEQFF,TGTGCCAGCTCATGGGCACCGACTAGCGGGGGGTACAATGAGCAGTTCTTC
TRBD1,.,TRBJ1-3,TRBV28,CASSPTGTGGNTIYF,TGTGCCAGCAGTCCTACCGGGACAGGGGGAAACACCATATATTTT
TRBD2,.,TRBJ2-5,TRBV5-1,CASSLLAAQETQYF,TGCGCCAGCAGCCTCCTAGCGGCCCAAGAGACCCAGTACTTC
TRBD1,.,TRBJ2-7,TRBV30,CAWSVGQGADEQYF,TGTGCCTGGAGTGTAGGGCAGGGGGCTGACGAGCAGTACTTC
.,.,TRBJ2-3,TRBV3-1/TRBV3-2,CASSQWEMDTQYF,TGTGCCAGCAGCCAATGGGAGATGGATACGCAGTATTTT
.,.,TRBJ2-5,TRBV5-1,CASSLAVSQETQYF,TGCGCCAGCAGCTTGGCCGTCAGTCAAGAGACCCAGTACTTC
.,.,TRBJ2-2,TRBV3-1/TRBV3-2,CASSQGVGELFF,TGTGCCAGCAGCCAAGGGGTCGGGGAGCTGTTTTTT
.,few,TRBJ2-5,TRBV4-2,CASSERGQETQYF,TGTGCCAGCAGCGAGAGAGGACAAGAGACCCAGTACTTC
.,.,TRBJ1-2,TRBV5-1,CASSSIDATGYTF,TGCGCCAGCAGCTCCATCGACGCAACTGGCTACACCTTC
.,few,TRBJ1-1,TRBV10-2,CASQVSGSYTEAFF,TGCGCCAGCCAAGTATCGGGATCGTACACTGAAGCTTTCTTT
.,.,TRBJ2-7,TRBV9,CASSGPGDYEQYF,TGTGCCAGCAGCGGACCCGGGGACTACGAGCAGTACTTC
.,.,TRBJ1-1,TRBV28,CASSLGTQLAEAFF,TGTGCCAGCAGTTTAGGGACACAGTTAGCTGAAGCTTTCTTT
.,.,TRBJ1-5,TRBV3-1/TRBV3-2,CASSQVFGNQPQHF,TGTGCCAGCAGCCAAGTTTTTGGGAATCAGCCCCAGCATTTT
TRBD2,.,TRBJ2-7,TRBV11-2,CASSSDSGWYEQYF,TGTGCCAGCAGCTCCGATAGCGGGTGGTACGAGCAGTACTTC
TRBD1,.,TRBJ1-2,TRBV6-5,CASSYSTGESGYTF,TGTGCCAGCAGTTACTCGACAGGGGAGAGTGGCTACACCTTC
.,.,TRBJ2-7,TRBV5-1,CASSFDPGYGEQYF,TGCGCCAGCAGCTTCGATCCAGGGTACGGGGAGCAGTACTTC
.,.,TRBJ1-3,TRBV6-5,CASSYLTGPGNTIYF,TGTGCCAGCAGTTACCTGACAGGTCCTGGAAACACCATATATTTT
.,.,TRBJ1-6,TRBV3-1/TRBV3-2,CASSQAKDRSPLHF,TGTGCCAGCAGCCAAGCCAAGGATCGATCACCCCTCCACTTT
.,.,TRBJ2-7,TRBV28,CASTLLQDAVIQEQYF,TGTGCCAGCACCTTACTGCAGGACGCGGTAATCCAGGAGCAGTACTTC
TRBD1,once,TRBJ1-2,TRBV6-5,CASVLTGNGRGYTF,TGTGCCAGCGTTTTGACAGGGAACGGTAGAGGCTACACCTTC
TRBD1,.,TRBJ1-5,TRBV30,CAWGPDRGYQPQHF,TGTGCCTGGGGACCCGACAGGGGGTATCAGCCCCAGCATTTT
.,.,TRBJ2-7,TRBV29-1,CSVRQGVAEQYF,TGCAGCGTGAGGCAAGGTGTGGCCGAGCAGTACTTC
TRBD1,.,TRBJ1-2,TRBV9,CASSPISPGQAFYGYTF,TGTGCCAGCAGCCCCATCTCACCGGGACAGGCCTTCTATGGCTACACCTTC
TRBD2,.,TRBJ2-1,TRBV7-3,CASSPGASGTIWGNEQFF,TGTGCCAGCAGCCCAGGGGCTAGCGGGACCATTTGGGGCAATGAGCAGTTCTTC
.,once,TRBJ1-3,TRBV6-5,CASSSGSSTGNTIYF,TGTGCCAGCAGTTCAGGGTCTAGCACTGGAAACACCATATATTTT
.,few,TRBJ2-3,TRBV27,CASTPQGRRSTDTQYF,TGTGCCAGCACTCCTCAGGGTAGGCGATCCACAGATACGCAGTATTTT
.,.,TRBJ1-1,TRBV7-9,CASSLVSPGNTEAFF,TGTGCCAGCAGCTTAGTAAGTCCAGGGAACACTGAAGCTTTCTTT
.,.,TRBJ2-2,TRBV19,CAGGNTGELFF,TGTGCGGGAGGGAACACCGGGGAGCTGTTTTTT